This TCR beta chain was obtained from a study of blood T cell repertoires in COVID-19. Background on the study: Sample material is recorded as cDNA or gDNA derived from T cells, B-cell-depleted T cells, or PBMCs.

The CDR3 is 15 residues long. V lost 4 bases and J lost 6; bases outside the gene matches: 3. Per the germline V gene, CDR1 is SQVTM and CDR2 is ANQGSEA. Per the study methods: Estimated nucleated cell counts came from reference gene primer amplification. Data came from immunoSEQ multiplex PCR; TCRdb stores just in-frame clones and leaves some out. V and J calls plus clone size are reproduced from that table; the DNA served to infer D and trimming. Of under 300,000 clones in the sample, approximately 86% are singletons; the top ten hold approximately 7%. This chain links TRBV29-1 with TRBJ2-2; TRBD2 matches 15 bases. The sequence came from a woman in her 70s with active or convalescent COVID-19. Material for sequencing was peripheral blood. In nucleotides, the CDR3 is TGCAGCGTTGGGACTAGCGGGGGGGCTTCCGGGGAGCTGTTTTTT. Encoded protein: CSVGTSGGASGELFF.